This TCR beta chain was profiled in a study of post-analysis software for immune sequencing data. Whole-study findings and limits: The five TRBV segments detected at higher frequency in patients than in controls included TRBV5-6, TRBV5-1 and TRBV20-1.

Unique molecular identifiers were built into the TCR beta cDNA libraries. Yield was 450,000 to 650,000 cDNA molecules from roughly 0.93 to 9.6 million T cells. TCRdb reprocessed the PCR reads with MiXCR, giving one entry per CDR3 protein. The sample records hundreds of thousands of distinct CDR3 sequences, 25% to 30% being singletons. There are 13 residues in the CDR3. V was cut by 5 bases and J by 3 bases, with 8 bases left in between. Of note for this clonotype: Its matching antigen is unknown.

The chain combines TRBV12-3 or TRBV12-4 with TRBJ2-4; D may be TRBD1 or TRBD2 (5 bases each). The source material was blood. This clonotype originated in a girl under 18 with multiple sclerosis. CDR3 sequence: CASSRGFKNIQYF. Written as DNA, the CDR3 is TGTGCCAGCAGTCGGGGCTTCAAAAACATTCAGTACTTC.